Each of the 25 T cell receptor beta chains below was sequenced from the same sample in a study of blood T cell repertoires in COVID-19. Sequencing was performed with immunoSEQ multiplex PCR; in TCRdb, only in-frame clones are kept and a portion is missing. This table holds 210,000 or so clones, over 70% found once. The sample comprised PBMCs or T cells enriched from blood (not recorded which). These receptors were obtained from a woman younger than 45 who had been exposed to COVID-19.

The chain links TRBV27 to TRBJ1-2; D not resolved. The CDR3 covers 15 residues. The germline V gene has CDR1 MNHEY and CDR2 SMNVEV (reference sequence). The V and J ends lost 3 bases and 6 bases respectively, with 17 bases between them. In DNA form, the CDR3 reads TGTGCCAGCAGTTTGAGGTTCGTAACCCGTAATGGCTACACCTTC. This codes for CASSLRFVTRNGYTF.

This rearrangement joins TRBV5-1 to TRBJ2-7; maybe TRBD2 (5 bases). This CDR3 comprises 14 residues. Germline assignment: CDR1 SGHRS and CDR2 YFSETQ. With 1 base removed from V and 2 bases from J, the gap between germline ends came to 10 bases. The CDR3 bases are TGCGCCAGCAGCTTGATCACGGGAACCTACGAGCAGTACTTC. Translating it yields CASSLITGTYEQYF.

In regard to this clone: Within the sample, other DNA sequences also encode this same CDR3. The chain links TRBV29-1 to TRBJ2-7; no clear D gene. Germline assignment: CDR1 SQVTM and CDR2 ANQGSEA. CDR3 length: 13 amino acids. The V end was cut by 5 bases, the J end by 0 bases, with 11 bases between. In nucleotides, the CDR3 is TGCAGCGTTTCCAGAAGCGACTCCTACGAGCAGTACTTC. It is translated as CSVSRSDSYEQYF.

This chain joins TRBV29-1 and TRBJ2-1; D possibly corresponds to TRBD2 (6 bases). V lost 5 bases and J 7 bases, leaving 12 bases between the germline ends. The germline CDR1 and CDR2 sequences are SQVTM and ANQGSEA. CDR3 length: 12 amino acids. CDR3: CSVPFGRNEQFF. CDR3 sequence (DNA): TGCAGCGTTCCGTTCGGGAGAAATGAGCAGTTCTTC.

The chain joins TRBV10-2 to TRBJ2-3; 8 nucleotides match TRBD1. This CDR3 spans 13 amino acids. The germline CDR1 and CDR2 sequences are WSHSY and SAAADI. With 3 bases clipped from V and 4 bases from J, the junction kept 0 bases outside the gene matches. The CDR3 nucleotides are TGCGCCAGCAGTGAACAGGGGGCAGATACGCAGTATTTT. This gives the protein CASSEQGADTQYF.

The genes are TRBV28 and TRBJ1-2, with TRBD1 as a possible D gene (6 bases). Germline-derived CDR1 and CDR2 are MDHEN and SYDVKM. Trimming removed 7 bases from V and 8 bases from J, with 14 bases in between. This CDR3 region has 12 residues. The CDR3 DNA follows: TGTGCCAGCACCGGGGGGCGTCAGGGCTACACCTTC. Amino acid sequence: CASTGGRQGYTF.

The chain employs TRBV4-1 and TRBJ1-2; no firm D call. The V gene lost 1 base and the J gene lost 8 bases, with 14 bases spanning the gap. Germline V gene lookup returns CDR1 MGHRA and CDR2 YSYEKL. The CDR3 runs to 14 residues. The CDR3 sequence: CASSQGFQAWGYTF. In DNA form, the CDR3 reads TGCGCCAGCAGCCAAGGTTTCCAGGCATGGGGCTACACCTTC.

V and J are TRBV30 and TRBJ1-4, with TRBD1 as a possible D gene (6 bases). V dropped 1 base and J dropped 7 bases, with 10 bases sitting between them. CDR1 is GTSNPN, CDR2 SVGIG, per germline (reference sequence). This CDR3 contains 13 residues. CDR3 protein: CAWSGHRVEKLFF. The CDR3 nucleotides are TGTGCCTGGAGTGGACACAGGGTTGAAAAACTGTTTTTT.

This clone was observed a single time. This chain joins TRBV7-9 and TRBJ2-1; 10 bases map to TRBD2. The CDR3 length is 16 residues. Germline lookup yields CDR1 SEHNR and CDR2 FQNEAQ (reference sequence). With V trimmed by 6 bases and J by 1 base, 6 bases remained unmatched. The CDR3, as DNA: TGTGCCAGCAGTGGACCTAGCGGGAGTTCCTACAATGAGCAGTTCTTC. Protein product: CASSGPSGSSYNEQFF.

This clone occurred once. This sequence joins TRBV2 and TRBJ1-4; D may be TRBD1 (5 bases). Trimming removed 2 bases from V and 5 bases from J, with 9 bases in between. Germline CDR1 reads SNHLY; CDR2 reads FYNNEI. The length of the CDR3 is 14 residues. The CDR3: CASSERQRNEKLFF. The CDR3 DNA reads as TGTGCCAGCAGTGAAAGACAGCGAAATGAAAAACTGTTTTTT.

The genes are TRBV19 and TRBJ2-3; perhaps TRBD2 as D (6 bases). CDR3 length equals 14 residues. Germline V gene sequence: CDR1 LNHDA, CDR2 SQIVND (reference sequence). V dropped 7 bases and J dropped 4 bases, with 15 bases sitting between them. CDR3 nucleotide sequence: TGTGCCAGTAAACTAGCCCGATCACCAGATACGCAGTATTTT. It yields the protein CASKLARSPDTQYF.

A few counts support this clone. This chain joins TRBV23-1 and TRBJ1-3; the D is unclear. TRBV23-1 is flagged as an ORF with uncertain function. Trimming took off 1 base at V and 0 bases at J, with 7 bases between the two ends. The CDR3 runs 15 residues. The DNA for the CDR3 is TGCGCCAGCAGTCAATTTAGACTCTCTGGAAACACCATATATTTT. The encoded protein is CASSQFRLSGNTIYF.

V and J are TRBV7-9 and TRBJ2-7, with 7 bases matching TRBD1. Unmatched junction bases numbered 6, after V lost 0 bases and J lost 7 bases. Germline CDR1 SEHNR, CDR2 FQNEAQ (reference sequence). The CDR3 is made up of 14 amino acids. CDR3 bases: TGTGCCAGCAGCTTAGCGTCGACAGGGAAGGAGCAGTACTTC. This translates into CASSLASTGKEQYF.

This clone was observed many times. V and J are TRBV2 and TRBJ2-3; 7 bases are shared with TRBD2. Germline V gene sequence: CDR1 SNHLY, CDR2 FYNNEI. The ends lost 5 bases at V and 1 base at J; junction bases unmatched: 6. The CDR3 covers 15 residues. The CDR3 region is CASSKASGRTDTQYF. The DNA of the CDR3 is TGTGCCAGCAGTAAGGCTAGCGGCCGCACAGATACGCAGTATTTT.

The chain recombines TRBV5-1 with TRBJ1-2; D is possibly TRBD1 (6 bases). The CDR3 length is 15 residues. Germline loops: CDR1 SGHRS, CDR2 YFSETQ. Trimming pared 3 bases from V and 6 bases from J, leaving 18 bases between. The CDR3 is CASSYGTSGGDGYTF. CDR3 nucleotide sequence: TGCGCCAGCAGCTACGGGACATCTGGTGGGGATGGCTACACCTTC.

This CDR3 is CASSLSRGGQPQHF. DNA for the CDR3: TGTGCCAGCAGTTTATCCAGAGGGGGCCAGCCCCAGCATTTT. The chain combines TRBV27 with TRBJ1-5; 7 bases line up with TRBD1. Trimming removed 0 bases from V and 7 bases from J; junction bases left unmatched: 3. This CDR3 is built from 14 residues. The germline V gene encodes CDR1 MNHEY and CDR2 SMNVEV (reference sequence).

The V and J genes are TRBV6-5 and TRBJ2-7, with D maybe TRBD2 (7 bases). Germline loops: CDR1 MNHEY, CDR2 SVGAGI. V was trimmed by 8 bases and J by 3 bases, leaving 20 bases between them. The CDR3 extends over 15 amino acids. The CDR3 loop reads CASSPGGRLYYEQYF. CDR3 nucleotide sequence: TGTGCCAGCTCTCCCGGGGGGCGGCTCTACTACGAGCAGTACTTC.

The chain carries TRBV9 and TRBJ2-7; TRBD1 agrees at 8 bases. Looked up from germline, CDR1 is SGDLS and CDR2 is YYNGEE. V trimming: 4 bases; J trimming: 2 bases; junction bases outside the gene matches: 8. The CDR3 contains 15 residues. CDR3 DNA: TGTGCCAGCAGCCCCCGGGGACAGGTGACCTACGAGCAGTACTTC. Protein: CASSPRGQVTYEQYF.

This chain joins TRBV9 and TRBJ1-1; D is undetermined. From germline, CDR1 is SGDLS and CDR2 YYNGEE. There are 13 residues in the CDR3. Trimming cost V 3 bases and J 0 bases, with 6 bases left between them. The CDR3 nucleotides read TGTGCCAGCAGCGACCAGATGAACACTGAAGCTTTCTTT. The encoded protein is CASSDQMNTEAFF.

The rearrangement links TRBV5-1 to TRBJ2-6; D call uncertain. The CDR3 contains 15 residues. Trimming removed 4 bases at V and 0 bases at J, with 8 bases between. CDR1 SGHRS and CDR2 YFSETQ come from the germline V gene. For the CDR3, the DNA is TGCGCCAGCAGCCCAACAAGCTCTGGGGCCAACGTCCTGACTTTC. It is translated as CASSPTSSGANVLTF.

Remarks on this clone: The identical CDR3 is also encoded by other nucleotide sequences in the sample. The chain has TRBV2 and TRBJ1-5; 10 nucleotides agree with TRBD1. The germline gives CDR1 SNHLY, CDR2 FYNNEI. V was pared by 6 bases and J by 0 bases, with 2 bases of the junction left unmatched. The CDR3 is 15 residues long. The CDR3 nucleotides are TGTGCCAGCAGAGGGACAGGGGATAGCAATCAGCCCCAGCATTTT. This gives the protein CASRGTGDSNQPQHF. The variable domain in full, with the rest retrieved from reference TRBV2 and TRBJ1-5, is EPEVTQTPSHQVTQMGQEVILRCVPISNHLYFYWYRQILGQKVEFLVSFYNNEISEKSEIFDDQFSVERPDGSNFTLKIRSTKLEDSAMYFCASRGTGDSNQPQHFGDGTRLSIL.

The chain carries TRBV2 and TRBJ1-2; 7 nucleotides align to TRBD1. Germline loops: CDR1 SNHLY, CDR2 FYNNEI. The V and J ends lost 1 base and 0 bases, in that order; junction bases with no gene match: 2. The CDR3 covers 15 residues. The CDR3 region is CASSEEGQSNYGYTF. CDR3 nucleotides: TGTGCCAGCAGTGAAGAGGGACAGTCTAACTATGGCTACACCTTC.

This chain joins TRBV19 and TRBJ2-7; 7 nucleotides align to TRBD1. The CDR3 length is 17 residues. Germline V gives CDR1 LNHDA, CDR2 SQIVND (reference sequence). V shed 3 bases, J shed 6 bases, and the junction held 17 bases outside the gene matches. CDR3 nucleotide sequence: TGTGCCAGTAGTATTGGAGGCATAGGGGGCGAAGTGGCCGAGCAGTACTTC. Encoded protein: CASSIGGIGGEVAEQYF. The full variable domain, completed using reference TRBV19 and TRBJ2-7, is DGGITQSPKYLFRKEGQNVTLSCEQNLNHDAMYWYRQDPGQGLRLIYYSQIVNDFQKGDIAEGYSVSREKKESFPLTVTSAQKNPTAFYLCASSIGGIGGEVAEQYFGPGTRLTVT.

The chain uses TRBV5-4 and TRBJ2-1; 7 bases match TRBD2. The CDR3 covers 15 residues. Germline values: CDR1 SGHNT, CDR2 YYREEE (reference sequence). The trim removed 2 bases at V and 6 bases at J, leaving 8 bases unmatched. The CDR3 DNA reads as TGTGCCAGCAGCTTCGGCGGGAGCCAACGCAATGAGCAGTTCTTC. Its translation: CASSFGGSQRNEQFF.

The gene calls are TRBV13 and TRBJ2-1, with 9 bases aligning to TRBD2. V was pared by 3 bases and J by 5 bases, with 17 bases of the junction left unmatched. Per the germline V gene, CDR1 is PRHDT and CDR2 is FYEKMQ (reference sequence). The CDR3 is made up of 19 amino acids. The CDR3 region is CASSFSASGVGPLNNEQFF. CDR3 DNA: TGTGCCAGCAGCTTCTCCGCTAGCGGGGTAGGCCCCCTGAACAATGAGCAGTTCTTC.